The 19 T cell receptor beta chains in this list originate from one sample, sequenced in a study of identifying expanded T cells in peripheral blood. Clones were read by immunoSEQ multiplex PCR, and TCRdb kept only the in-frame ones, dropping some. In the table there are 120,000 or so clones, more than 80% of which are singletons. Sequences were obtained from blood. Receptor source: a person aged 18 to 69 in good health.

The V and J genes are TRBV11-2 and TRBJ2-5, with 11 bases that match TRBD1. The J segment lost 5 bases and the V segment lost 6 bases, leaving 14 bases of the junction unmatched. The CDR3 sequence is 17 residues long. Per germline, CDR1 SGHAT and CDR2 FQNNGV. The CDR3 DNA sequence: TGTGCCAGCAGTAATGCCGGGACAGGGGGGTACCGGGAGACCCAGTACTTC. Translated: CASSNAGTGGYRETQYF.

This clone came up once. The rearrangement joins TRBV7-8 to TRBJ1-5; D ambiguous. Trimming removed 2 bases at V and 2 bases at J, with 7 bases between. This CDR3 has 14 residues. Germline V gene lookup returns CDR1 SGHVS and CDR2 FQNEAQ. The CDR3 region is CASSLNSGNQPQHF. The CDR3 bases are TGTGCCAGCAGCTTAAATTCCGGCAATCAGCCCCAGCATTTT.

The V and J genes are TRBV9 and TRBJ1-5, with TRBD1 matching 10 bases. CDR3 length equals 17 residues. V dropped 4 bases and J dropped 6; count of bases not matched to a gene: 13. Germline CDR1 is SGDLS and CDR2 is YYNGEE. The CDR3 DNA follows: TGTGCCAGCAGCACAGGACCCGGGACAGGGGTCAGTCAGCCCCAGCATTTT. Its translation: CASSTGPGTGVSQPQHF.

The chain employs TRBV30 and TRBJ1-6; D may be TRBD1 (6 bases). The V end lost 2 bases, the J end lost 10 bases, and 15 bases lay between the germline ends. The germline CDR1 and CDR2 sequences are GTSNPN and SVGIG (reference sequence). The CDR3 has 14 residues. CDR3 amino acids: CAWSHYRERSPLHF. The CDR3 region has the DNA TGTGCCTGGAGTCATTACAGGGAGAGGTCACCCCTCCACTTT.

V usage is TRBV9 and J usage is TRBJ2-5; TRBD2 matches 10 bases. The CDR3 totals 14 residues. In germline, CDR1 is SGDLS, CDR2 YYNGEE. Trimming took 3 bases from V and 4 from J; bases not matched to a gene: 3. The CDR3 here is CASSASGGLETQYF. In DNA, the CDR3 is TGTGCCAGCAGCGCTAGCGGGGGATTAGAGACCCAGTACTTC. The full variable domain, with the rest looked up from reference TRBV9 and TRBJ2-5, is DSGVTQTPKHLITATGQRVTLRCSPRSGDLSVYWYQQSLDQGLQFLIQYYNGEERAKGNILERFSAQQFPDLHSELNLSSLELGDSALYFCASSASGGLETQYFGPGTRLLVL.

The rearrangement uses TRBV5-1 and TRBJ1-1; perhaps TRBD1 as D (5 bases). Trimming pared 0 bases from V and 0 bases from J, leaving 9 bases between. The germline CDR1 and CDR2 sequences are SGHRS and YFSETQ. The CDR3 is 15 amino acids. Written as DNA, the CDR3 is TGCGCCAGCAGCTTGGCCGGGGGGTTGAACACTGAAGCTTTCTTT. Translation: CASSLAGGLNTEAFF.

The chain combines TRBV19 with TRBJ1-5, with 9 nucleotides matching TRBD1. The CDR3 is 17 amino acids. Germline values: CDR1 LNHDA, CDR2 SQIVND (reference sequence). The V gene end was trimmed by 6 bases and the J gene end by 5 bases; junction bases not matched to a gene: 14. CDR3 nucleotides: TGTGCCAGTAGCCTTTTACCGGGACAGGGTGCATATCAGCCCCAGCATTTT. Translation gives CASSLLPGQGAYQPQHF.

The chain couples TRBV29-1 to TRBJ2-7; D not resolved. V shed 3 bases and J shed 3 bases, with 12 bases lying between them. The V gene's germline CDR1 is SQVTM and CDR2 ANQGSEA. This CDR3 is built from 13 residues. The DNA for the CDR3 is TGCAGCGTTGAGGATAAGATTGGCTACGAGCAGTACTTC. It encodes CSVEDKIGYEQYF.

The V and J genes are TRBV2 and TRBJ2-7; the match to TRBD1 covers 7 bases. V was pared by 6 bases and J by 4 bases, with 9 bases of the junction left unmatched. Germline CDR1 reads SNHLY; CDR2 reads FYNNEI. This CDR3 is 14 amino acids long. CDR3 sequence: CASRPGTDWYEQYF. The CDR3 bases are TGTGCCAGCAGGCCCGGGACAGACTGGTACGAGCAGTACTTC.

The V gene is TRBV13, the J gene TRBJ1-1; weak D call: TRBD1 (5 bases). The CDR3 is 14 residues long. Between the trimmed V and J ends, which lost 6 bases and 5 bases, there was a span of 16 bases. Germline values: CDR1 PRHDT, CDR2 FYEKMQ (reference sequence). The CDR3 DNA follows: TGTGCCAGCAGGAGAGGGGCGGGGGGGACTGAAGCTTTCTTT. It codes for CASRRGAGGTEAFF.

The chain employs TRBV9 and TRBJ2-2; perhaps TRBD1 as D (6 bases). Trimming cost V 2 bases and J 2 bases, with 16 bases left between them. The CDR3 sequence is 17 residues long. Germline assignment: CDR1 SGDLS and CDR2 YYNGEE. CDR3 protein: CASSVNLGAANTGELFF. As DNA, the CDR3 is TGTGCCAGCAGCGTGAATTTGGGGGCGGCAAACACCGGGGAGCTGTTTTTT.

Here the CDR3 reads CASNGDTYEQYF. The CDR3, as DNA: TGTGCCAGCAACGGGGACACTTACGAGCAGTACTTC. The rearrangement uses TRBV11-2 and TRBJ2-7, with a possible D match to TRBD1 (6 bases). Trimming took 7 bases from V and 4 from J, leaving 11 bases between them. In germline, CDR1 is SGHAT, CDR2 FQNNGV. This CDR3 comprises 12 residues. The full variable domain, in which reference TRBV11-2 and TRBJ2-7 provide the parts outside the CDR3, is EAGVAQSPRYKIIEKRQSVAFWCNPISGHATLYWYQQILGQGPKLLIQFQNNGVVDDSQLPKDRFSAERLKGVDSTLKIQPAKLEDSAVYLCASNGDTYEQYFGPGTRLTVT.

The chain links TRBV11-2 to TRBJ1-1; the D gene is possibly TRBD1 (5 bases). The length of the CDR3 is 12 residues. The germline V gene has CDR1 SGHAT and CDR2 FQNNGV. V lost 3 bases and J 11 bases, leaving 13 bases between the germline ends. The CDR3 region has the DNA TGTGCCAGCAGCTTGGCGGGGCGTAGGGCTTTCTTT. Amino acids: CASSLAGRRAFF. Variable domain in full (rest from reference TRBV11-2 and TRBJ1-1): EAGVAQSPRYKIIEKRQSVAFWCNPISGHATLYWYQQILGQGPKLLIQFQNNGVVDDSQLPKDRFSAERLKGVDSTLKIQPAKLEDSAVYLCASSLAGRRAFFGQGTRLTVV.

This chain connects TRBV7-8 to TRBJ2-3; either TRBD1 or TRBD2 may fit D (5 bases each). The ends were cut back, 1 base at V and 5 bases at J, with 19 bases in the middle. Germline V gives CDR1 SGHVS, CDR2 FQNEAQ. The CDR3 contains 17 residues. The CDR3 protein is CASSLGSGPNVGDTQYF. CDR3 nucleotides: TGTGCCAGCAGCTTAGGGTCGGGACCTAATGTTGGAGATACGCAGTATTTT.

The chain recombines TRBV5-8 with TRBJ2-7; 7 nucleotides align to TRBD2. The V gene's germline CDR1 is SGHTS and CDR2 YDEGEE. CDR3 length: 14 amino acids. Trimming took 0 bases from V and 9 from J; bases not matched to a gene: 9. CDR3 residues: CASSLGEGPRRQYF. The CDR3 DNA sequence: TGTGCCAGCAGCTTGGGGGAGGGACCGAGGAGGCAGTACTTC.

V usage is TRBV14 and J usage is TRBJ1-1; D unresolved. This CDR3 is built from 13 residues. Germline CDR1 and CDR2: SGHDN and FVKESK. Trimming shortened V by 4 bases and J by 1 base, and 7 bases separated the two germline ends. CDR3: CASSPLGNTEAFF. The DNA of the CDR3 is TGTGCCAGCAGCCCGTTAGGGAACACTGAAGCTTTCTTT.

The J gene is TRBJ2-3, the V gene TRBV11-3; TRBD1 might be the D (5 bases). Germline values: CDR1 SGHNT, CDR2 YENEEA. Deletions cut 4 bases from V and 2 bases from J, with 7 bases between. The CDR3 covers 13 residues. CDR3 in amino acids: CASSSGHTDTQYF. In nucleotides, the CDR3 is TGTGCCAGCAGCTCCGGACACACAGATACGCAGTATTTT.

The rearrangement joins TRBV6-6 to TRBJ2-7; 8 nucleotides agree with TRBD2. With V trimmed by 6 bases and J by 3 bases, 4 bases remained unmatched. This CDR3 has 13 residues. Germline V CDR1 and CDR2: MNHNY, SVGAGI (reference sequence). The CDR3 DNA reads TGTGCCAGCAGGGGACTAGTGATCTACGAGCAGTACTTC. Amino acid sequence: CASRGLVIYEQYF.

V and J are TRBV7-2 and TRBJ1-3; D gene uncertain. The CDR3 runs 15 residues. Trimming stripped 3 bases from V and 0 bases from J, with 9 bases between. Germline V gene lookup returns CDR1 SGHTA and CDR2 FQGNSA. The CDR3 bases are TGTGCCAGCAGCTTTGGGCAGCTCTCTGGAAACACCATATATTTT. Translated, it gives CASSFGQLSGNTIYF. The full variable domain, completed using reference TRBV7-2 and TRBJ1-3, is GAGVSQSPSNKVTEKGKDVELRCDPISGHTALYWYRQSLGQGLEFLIYFQGNSAPDKSGLPSDRFSAERTGGSVSTLTIQRTQQEDSAVYLCASSFGQLSGNTIYFGEGSWLTVV.